This T cell receptor beta chain was captured in a study of blood T cell repertoires in COVID-19. Study-wide context: Collection of acute and convalescent COVID-19 samples took place in the United States, Italy and Spain. From T cells, B-cell-depleted T cells, or PBMCs came the material, which was cDNA or gDNA.

The germline gives CDR1 SEHNR, CDR2 FQNEAQ (reference sequence). Between the trimmed V and J ends, which lost 5 bases and 0 bases, there was a span of 11 bases. The CDR3 contains 15 residues. TCRdb's table, derived via immunoSEQ multiplex PCR, lists solely in-frame clones and lacks some. The sample consists of about 110,000 clones, around 83% of them appearing once. What was sequenced was peripheral blood. The chain links TRBV7-9 to TRBJ1-5, with D possibly TRBD1 on 5 matching bases. This clonotype was sampled from a man between 70 and 80 years old with acute or convalescent COVID-19. This chain's CDR3 is CASSTRQNSNQPQHF. CDR3 nucleotide sequence: TGTGCCAGCAGCACCCGACAGAATAGCAATCAGCCCCAGCATTTT. The variable domain in full, completed from reference TRBV7-9 and TRBJ1-5, reads DTGVSQNPRHKITKRGQNVTFRCDPISEHNRLYWYRQTLGQGPEFLTYFQNEAQLEKSRLLSDRFSAERPKGSFSTLEIQRTEQGDSAMYLCASSTRQNSNQPQHFGDGTRLSIL.